This T cell receptor beta chain was captured in a study of stem cell transplantation in POMP-related autoinflammatory disease (dated by TCRdb to about 2021). Regarding the complete study: The study hypothesis was that defective thymoproteasomes impair MHC class I-dependent CD8+ T-cell differentiation and positive selection, which skews the TRB repertoire. Prior to transplant, the patients had skewing toward CD4+ naive T cells, low CD8+ T-cell proportions, and reduced T-cell cytokine secretion. To find out how POMP deficiency affects T-cell receptor beta repertoire diversity and CDR3 characteristics, high-throughput TRB sequencing was used. Results the study describes overall, beyond this receptor: In PRAID patients, the trend toward increased clonality and lower diversity reached statistical significance only for regulatory T cells. The number of unique TRB V-J gene pairings in PRAID patients was restricted. PRAID patients trended toward lower TRB diversity and higher clonality across all analyzed T-cell subsets.

Receptor amplification or capture employed the immunoSEQ multiplex PCR assay. Per the source publication's procedure: Repertoire diversity was quantified with Shannon entropy, accounting for clonal size distribution. Clonotype distribution inequality was measured with the Gini-Simpson index (Simpson_1-D). TCRdb took over this immuneACCESS table, retaining in-frame rearrangements with V and J assigned. Such tables are incomplete; in checked studies, under half of the missing clones stem from an unresolved V gene, and the remainder is unexplained. V, J and clone size are taken as reported in that table, and D and trimming were inferred from the DNA itself. For this sample there are 25,000 to 30,000 clones; approximately 85% appear just once. The ten largest clonotypes hold around 2.6% of the sample. Comments on this clone: What antigen it recognizes has not been identified. No per-base quality is available; no much larger clone lies one base away.

The sample's time point label, decoded: before hematopoietic stem cell transplant. PRAID was a condition in which autoinflammation came alongside prominent immunodeficiency. T-cell subsets (conventional T cells, CD8+ T cells, regulatory T cells, T follicular helper cells) were sorted before TRB sequencing. The germline V gene provides CDR1 MDHEN and CDR2 SYDVKM. The CDR3 contains 13 residues, cysteine and phenylalanine counted. This entry keeps only the CDR3 DNA: 39 bases, framed from base 1. V lost 6 bases and J lost 6 bases; the stretch between them is 15 bases long. Sequencing was performed on CD4+ T cells from PBMCs, taken before stem cell transplantation. Rearrangement joined TRBV28 to TRBJ2-7; TRBD1 is possibly the D segment (5 matching bases). The TCR sequence derives from a human donor with POMP-related autoinflammation and immune dysregulation (PRAID). The nucleotide sequence reads TGTGCCAGCAGGACAGAACACCCTCTCGAGCAGTACTTC. Translated, it gives CASRTEHPLEQYF.